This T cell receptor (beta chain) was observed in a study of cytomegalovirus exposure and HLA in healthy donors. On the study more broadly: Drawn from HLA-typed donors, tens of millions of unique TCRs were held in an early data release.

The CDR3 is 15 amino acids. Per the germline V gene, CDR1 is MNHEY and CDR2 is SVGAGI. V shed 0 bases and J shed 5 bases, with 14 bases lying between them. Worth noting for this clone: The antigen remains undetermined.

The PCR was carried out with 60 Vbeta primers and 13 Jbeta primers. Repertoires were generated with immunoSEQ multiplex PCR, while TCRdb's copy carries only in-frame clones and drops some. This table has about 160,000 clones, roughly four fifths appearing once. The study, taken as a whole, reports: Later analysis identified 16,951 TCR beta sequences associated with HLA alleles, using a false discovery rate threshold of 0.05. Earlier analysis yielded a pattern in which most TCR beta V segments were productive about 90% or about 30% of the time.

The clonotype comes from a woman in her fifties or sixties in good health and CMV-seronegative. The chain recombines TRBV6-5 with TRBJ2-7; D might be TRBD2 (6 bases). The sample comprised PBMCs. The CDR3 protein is CASSYSAGGRDEQYF. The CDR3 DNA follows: TGTGCCAGCAGTTACTCGGCCGGGGGTAGAGACGAGCAGTACTTC.